The next 7 T cell receptor beta chains were all read from a single sample in a study of CD8 T cells in Susac syndrome. Random hexamers were used to reverse transcribe an amount of roughly 0.5 to 1 ug RNA. In TCRdb, the immunoSEQ multiplex PCR reads were re-called with MiXCR into one record per CDR3 protein. The data hold around 120,000 distinct CDR3 sequences, with 90% to 95% observed a single time. The source material was CD4+ T cells from PBMCs. These receptors all come from a human donor with multiple sclerosis.

The chain is built from TRBV7-9 and TRBJ2-7; D might be TRBD2 (5 bases). This CDR3 spans 14 amino acids. V was shortened by 5 bases and J by 6 bases, with 17 bases between the two germline ends. Germline loops: CDR1 SEHNR, CDR2 FQNEAQ (reference sequence). The CDR3: CASSLGWGAFEQYF. The CDR3 bases are TGTGCCAGCAGCCTAGGGTGGGGAGCTTTCGAGCAGTACTTC.

CDR3 DNA sequence: TGTGCCAGCAGCTCCGTAGGGAGTGGAAACACCATATATTTT. Translating gives CASSSVGSGNTIYF. V usage is TRBV7-9 and J usage is TRBJ1-3; D not resolved. CDR3 length: 14 residues. Germline values: CDR1 SEHNR, CDR2 FQNEAQ (reference sequence). V was trimmed by 4 bases and J by 3 bases, leaving 10 bases between them.

The V call is TRBV9, the J call TRBJ1-6; tentatively, D is TRBD1 (5 bases). Per germline, CDR1 SGDLS and CDR2 YYNGEE. Between the trimmed V and J ends, which lost 3 bases and 11 bases, there was a span of 12 bases. The CDR3 spans 13 residues. In DNA form, the CDR3 reads TGTGCCAGCAGCGGTCAGGGTTTAACACCCCTCCACTTT. Its translation is CASSGQGLTPLHF.

The chain joins TRBV2 to TRBJ2-2, with D hard to call. The CDR3 spans 14 residues. The V end lost 6 bases, the J end lost 0 bases, and 8 bases lay between the germline ends. Germline CDR1 is SNHLY and CDR2 is FYNNEI. Here the CDR3 DNA reads TGTGCCAGCAGAAAAACAACGAACACCGGGGAGCTGTTTTTT. Its protein is CASRKTTNTGELFF.

Here the CDR3 reads CASSHSRGNSPLHF. CDR3 DNA: TGTGCCAGCAGCCACTCGCGGGGTAATTCACCCCTCCACTTT. This chain joins TRBV11-2 and TRBJ1-6, with D unclear. Trimming left V 5 bases short and J 6 bases short, with 11 bases between. Germline V lookup: CDR1 SGHAT, CDR2 FQNNGV. The CDR3 has 14 residues.

The chain has TRBV3-1 and TRBJ1-1, with D maybe TRBD1 (5 bases). The germline gives CDR1 LGHDT, CDR2 YNNKEL (reference sequence). V shed 1 base and J shed 2 bases, with 8 bases lying between them. This CDR3 is 14 amino acids long. The CDR3 reads CASSQGGFNTEAFF. Here the CDR3 DNA reads TGTGCCAGCAGCCAAGGGGGCTTCAACACTGAAGCTTTCTTT.

The V and J genes are TRBV7-9 and TRBJ1-1; possibly TRBD1 for D (6 bases). This CDR3 region has 12 residues. V was pared by 4 bases and J by 5 bases, with 8 bases between. Germline CDR1 SEHNR, CDR2 FQNEAQ (reference sequence). CDR3 in amino acids: CASSWQGTEAFF. The CDR3 region has the DNA TGTGCCAGCAGCTGGCAGGGGACTGAAGCTTTCTTT.